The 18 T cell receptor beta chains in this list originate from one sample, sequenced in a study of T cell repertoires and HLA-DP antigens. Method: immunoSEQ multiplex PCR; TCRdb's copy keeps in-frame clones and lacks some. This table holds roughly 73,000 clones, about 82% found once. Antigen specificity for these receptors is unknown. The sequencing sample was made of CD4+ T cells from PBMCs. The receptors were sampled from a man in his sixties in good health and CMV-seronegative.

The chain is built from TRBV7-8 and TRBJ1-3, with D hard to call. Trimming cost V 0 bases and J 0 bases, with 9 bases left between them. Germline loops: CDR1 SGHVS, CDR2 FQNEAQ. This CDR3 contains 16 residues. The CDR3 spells CASSLAFRLSGNTIYF. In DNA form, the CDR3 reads TGTGCCAGCAGCTTAGCTTTTCGGCTCTCTGGAAACACCATATATTTT.

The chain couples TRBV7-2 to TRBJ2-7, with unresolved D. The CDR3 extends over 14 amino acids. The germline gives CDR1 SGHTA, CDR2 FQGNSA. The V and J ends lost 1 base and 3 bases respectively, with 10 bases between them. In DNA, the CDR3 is TGTGCCAGCAGCTTAGACGATTCAAACTACGAGCAGTACTTC. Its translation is CASSLDDSNYEQYF. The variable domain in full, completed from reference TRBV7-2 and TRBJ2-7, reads GAGVSQSPSNKVTEKGKDVELRCDPISGHTALYWYRQSLGQGLEFLIYFQGNSAPDKSGLPSDRFSAERTGGSVSTLTIQRTQQEDSAVYLCASSLDDSNYEQYFGPGTRLTVT.

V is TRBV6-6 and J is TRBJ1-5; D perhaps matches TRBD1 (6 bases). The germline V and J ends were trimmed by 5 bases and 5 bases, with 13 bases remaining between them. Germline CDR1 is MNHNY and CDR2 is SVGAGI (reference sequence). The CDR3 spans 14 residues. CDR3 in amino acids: CASSRRGTDQPQHF. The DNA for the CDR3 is TGTGCCAGCAGTCGTAGGGGGACTGATCAGCCCCAGCATTTT.

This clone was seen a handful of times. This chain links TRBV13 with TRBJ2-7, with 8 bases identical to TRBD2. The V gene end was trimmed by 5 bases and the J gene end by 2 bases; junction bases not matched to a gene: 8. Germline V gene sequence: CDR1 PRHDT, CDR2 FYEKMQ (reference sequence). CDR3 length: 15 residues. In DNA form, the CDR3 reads TGTGCCAGCAGCCCCTACAGCGGGAGCCCCTACGAGCAGTACGTC. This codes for CASSPYSGSPYEQYV.

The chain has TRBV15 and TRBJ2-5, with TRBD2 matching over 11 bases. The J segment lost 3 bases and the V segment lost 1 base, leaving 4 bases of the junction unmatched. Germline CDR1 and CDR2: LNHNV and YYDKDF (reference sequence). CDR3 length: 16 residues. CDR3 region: CATSRAILAGEETQYF. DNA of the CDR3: TGTGCCACCAGCAGAGCCATACTAGCGGGAGAAGAGACCCAGTACTTC.

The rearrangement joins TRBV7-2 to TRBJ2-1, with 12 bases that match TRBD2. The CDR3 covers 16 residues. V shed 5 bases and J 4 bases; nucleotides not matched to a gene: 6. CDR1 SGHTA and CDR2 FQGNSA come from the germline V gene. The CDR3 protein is CASSPRTSGAYNEQFF. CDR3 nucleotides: TGTGCCAGCAGCCCCCGGACTAGCGGGGCGTACAATGAGCAGTTCTTC.

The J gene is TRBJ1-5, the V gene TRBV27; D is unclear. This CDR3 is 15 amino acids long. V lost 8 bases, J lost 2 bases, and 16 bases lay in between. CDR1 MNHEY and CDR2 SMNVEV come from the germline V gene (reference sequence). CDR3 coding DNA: TGTGCCAGCGGTTCCGGCAGCGGAGGCAATCAGCCCCAGCATTTT. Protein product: CASGSGSGGNQPQHF.

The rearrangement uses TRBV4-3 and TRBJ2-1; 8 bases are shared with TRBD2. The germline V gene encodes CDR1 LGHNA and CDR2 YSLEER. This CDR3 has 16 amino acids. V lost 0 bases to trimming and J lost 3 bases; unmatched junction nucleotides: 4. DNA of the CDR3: TGCGCCAGCAGCCAAGACCGGGCGGGAGGCTACAATGAGCAGTTCTTC. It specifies CASSQDRAGGYNEQFF.

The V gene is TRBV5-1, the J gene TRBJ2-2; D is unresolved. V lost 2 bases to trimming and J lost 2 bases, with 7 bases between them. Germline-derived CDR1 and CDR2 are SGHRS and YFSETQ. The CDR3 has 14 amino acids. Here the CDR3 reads CASSFGTNTGELFF. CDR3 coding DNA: TGCGCCAGCAGCTTTGGCACTAACACCGGGGAGCTGTTTTTT.

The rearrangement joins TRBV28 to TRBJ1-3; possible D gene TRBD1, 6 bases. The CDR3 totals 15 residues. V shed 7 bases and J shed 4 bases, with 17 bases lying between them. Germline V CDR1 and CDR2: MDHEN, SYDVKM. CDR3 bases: TGTGCCAGCACCTCACCCGGAGGGGGAGGAAACACCATATATTTT. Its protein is CASTSPGGGGNTIYF. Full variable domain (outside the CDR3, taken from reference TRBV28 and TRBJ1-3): DVKVTQSSRYLVKRTGEKVFLECVQDMDHENMFWYRQDPGLGLRLIYFSYDVKMKEKGDIPEGYSVSREKKERFSLILESASTNQTSMYLCASTSPGGGGNTIYFGEGSWLTVV.

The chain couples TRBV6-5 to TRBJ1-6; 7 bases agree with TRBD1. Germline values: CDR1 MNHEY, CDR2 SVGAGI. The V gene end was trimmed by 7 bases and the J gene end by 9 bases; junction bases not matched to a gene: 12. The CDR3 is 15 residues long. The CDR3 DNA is TGTGCCAGCACCCACAAGGTGACAGGGATTTCACCCCTCCACTTT. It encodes CASTHKVTGISPLHF.

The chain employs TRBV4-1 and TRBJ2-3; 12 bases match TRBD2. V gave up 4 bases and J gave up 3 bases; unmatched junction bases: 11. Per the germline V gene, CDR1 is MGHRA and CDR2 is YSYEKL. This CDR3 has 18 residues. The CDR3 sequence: CASSRSTSGSPRTDTQYF. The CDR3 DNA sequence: TGCGCCAGCAGCCGATCGACTAGCGGGAGCCCCAGGACAGATACGCAGTATTTT.

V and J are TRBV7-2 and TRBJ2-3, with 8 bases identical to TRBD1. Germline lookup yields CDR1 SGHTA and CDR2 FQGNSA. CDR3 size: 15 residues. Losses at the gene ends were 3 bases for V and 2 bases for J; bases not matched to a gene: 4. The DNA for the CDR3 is TGTGCCAGCAGCTTGGGGACAGGATACACAGATACGCAGTATTTT. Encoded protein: CASSLGTGYTDTQYF.

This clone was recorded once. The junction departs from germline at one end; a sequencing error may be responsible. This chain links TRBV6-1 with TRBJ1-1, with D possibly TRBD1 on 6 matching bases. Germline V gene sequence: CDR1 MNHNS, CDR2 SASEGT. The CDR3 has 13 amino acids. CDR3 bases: TGTGCCAGCAGTGAAGGGGGAACAGGGAGGGGAGTCTTT. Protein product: CASSEGGTGRGVF.

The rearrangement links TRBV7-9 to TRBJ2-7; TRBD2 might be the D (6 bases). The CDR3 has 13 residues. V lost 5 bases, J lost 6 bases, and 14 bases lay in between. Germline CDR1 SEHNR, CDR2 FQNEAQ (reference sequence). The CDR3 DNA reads TGTGCCAGCAGCCCCCGAGGGACTCGCGAGCAGTACTTC. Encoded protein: CASSPRGTREQYF.

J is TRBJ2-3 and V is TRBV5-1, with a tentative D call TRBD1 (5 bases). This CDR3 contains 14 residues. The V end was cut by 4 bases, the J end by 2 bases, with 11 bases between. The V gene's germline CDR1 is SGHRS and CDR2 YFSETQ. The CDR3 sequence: CASSVDRVTDTQYF. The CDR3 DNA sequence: TGCGCCAGCAGCGTTGACAGAGTCACAGATACGCAGTATTTT. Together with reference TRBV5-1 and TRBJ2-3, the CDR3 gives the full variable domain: KAGVTQTPRYLIKTRGQQVTLSCSPISGHRSVSWYQQTPGQGLQFLFEYFSETQRNKGNFPGRFSGRQFSNSRSEMNVSTLELGDSALYLCASSVDRVTDTQYFGPGTRLTVL.

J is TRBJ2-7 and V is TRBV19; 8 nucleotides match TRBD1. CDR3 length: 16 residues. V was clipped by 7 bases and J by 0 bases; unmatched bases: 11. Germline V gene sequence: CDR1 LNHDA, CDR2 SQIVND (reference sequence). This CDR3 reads CASKARGQGSSYEQYF. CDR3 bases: TGTGCCAGTAAGGCCAGGGGGCAGGGGAGCTCCTACGAGCAGTACTTC.

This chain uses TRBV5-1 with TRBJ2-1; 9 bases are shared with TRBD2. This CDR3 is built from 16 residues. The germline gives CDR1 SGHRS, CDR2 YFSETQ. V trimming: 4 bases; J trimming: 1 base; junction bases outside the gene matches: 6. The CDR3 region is CASSPSGGLSYNEQFF. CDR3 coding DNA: TGCGCCAGCAGCCCAAGCGGGGGGTTATCCTACAATGAGCAGTTCTTC.